This T cell receptor beta chain was identified in a study of blood T cell repertoires in COVID-19 (dated by TCRdb to 2018 to 2021). About the investigation overall: Collaborator samples came from the United States, Italy and Spain and covered acute and convalescent phases of COVID-19. A freely available public database, intended as a resource for researchers studying the immune response to SARS-CoV-2, is where the repertoires were released. The sample metadata nearly always contained a de-identified subject ID, COVID-19 status, age in years and sex. The material from the prospective study consisted of cDNA or gDNA derived from T cells, B-cell-depleted T cells, or PBMCs. Where available, HLA class I and class II types were taken from metadata supplied by the sample provider and were not determined by assay-based typing. The samples were drawn from the first 160 participants of the ongoing ImmuneRACE study and from 950 to 1,500 subjects provided by 6 global collaborators. The dataset comprised deeply sampled blood TCRbeta repertoires from subjects exposed to, actively infected with, or recovered from COVID-19.

Findings and caveats that apply to the study as a whole: Clinical and demographic metadata were provided uncurated, with the amount varying by source and participant.

As concerns this clone: Its binding antigen is unknown. Base quality data are lacking; no much larger clone is found one base away.

TCRbeta CDR3 regions were amplified from genomic DNA using the immunoSEQ Assay, a bias-controlled multiplex PCR. Per the source publication's procedure: The number of nucleated cells in each sample was estimated by amplification of reference gene primers within the assay. To quantify the absolute abundance of each unique TCRbeta CDR3 rearrangement, sequence reads were collapsed and filtered. For each sample, productive Simpson clonality was calculated as the square root of Simpson's diversity index over productive rearrangements. The immuneACCESS repertoire file appears here via TCRdb, limited to in-frame rearrangements. These files lack a portion of the clones; in checked studies, under half of the deficit traces to unresolved V genes, and the cause of the others is not known. The DNA gave D and trimming, while V, J and clone size come from that table. The sample includes about 200,000 clones, with over 75% observed a single time. Of the sample, 7.4% is held by the ten largest clones.

Reading the germline V gene gives CDR1 ENHRY and CDR2 SYGVKD. The CDR3 measures 16 amino acids from cysteine to phenylalanine. The read is trimmed to its CDR3 DNA, 48 bases read in frame from base 1. The germline V and J ends show losses of 0 bases and 9 bases respectively, and no gene match explains 7 bases of the junction. Participants in the prospective study were enrolled through a virtual design, were aged 18 to 89 years, and lived in roughly 25 United States geographic areas. Cohort assignment in the prospective study relied on participant-reported clinical history from a screening survey and a study questionnaire. Mobile phlebotomists in the prospective study collected whole blood, serum and a nasopharyngeal or oropharyngeal swab from every participant. Additional blood draws and questionnaires over an approximately 2-month period could optionally be provided by prospective study participants. Prospective study blood samples were shipped either frozen or at room temperature before DNA extraction.

The chain joins TRBV10-3 to TRBJ2-4; 11 central nucleotides agree with TRBD2. This receptor was taken from a woman aged 40 to 55 with acute COVID-19. The sample was PBMCs or T cells enriched from blood (not recorded which). Here is the DNA: TGTGCCATCAGTGAGTCCTTAGCGGGAGGGCCGGGCATTCAGTACTTC. It codes for CAISESLAGGPGIQYF.